These T cell receptor beta chains were read from a single sample in a study of CD8+ T cells in alopecia areata. Libraries were prepared by immunoSEQ multiplex PCR; TCRdb keeps only in-frame clonotypes and omits some of them. The sample holds about 140,000 clones, about 54% seen once. The source material was CD4+ T cells sorted from blood. The receptors derive from a human donor in good health. The CDR3 runs from the conserved cysteine through the conserved F or W. Each record gives: CDR3 protein, CDR3 DNA, clone size, J gene, D gene, V gene. D genes are given only for firm matches. Rows give clone size only sometimes, using once, few, many, or a class for an expanded clone.

CASSWGASGYTF	TGCGCCAGCAGCTGGGGAGCCAGTGGCTACACCTTC	NA	TRBJ1-2	NA	TRBV5-1
CASSLGTTSGANVLTF	TGCGCCAGCAGCTTAGGGACGACCTCTGGGGCCAACGTCCTGACTTTC	NA	TRBJ2-6	NA	TRBV5-1
CSAKQGGFNTEAFF	TGCAGCGCCAAGCAGGGGGGTTTTAACACTGAAGCTTTCTTT	NA	TRBJ1-1	TRBD1	TRBV29-1
CASSGGPNQPQHF	TGTGCCAGCAGTGGAGGGCCCAATCAGCCCCAGCATTTT	NA	TRBJ1-5	NA	TRBV2
CSGDHSYNEQFF	TGCAGCGGGGACCACTCCTACAATGAGCAGTTCTTC	NA	TRBJ2-1	NA	TRBV29-1
CASSEFGETQYF	TGTGCCAGCAGTGAATTTGGGGAGACCCAGTACTTC	NA	TRBJ2-5	NA	TRBV2
CASSQRLAGEDIQYF	TGCGCCAGCAGCCAACGACTAGCGGGAGAAGACATTCAGTACTTC	NA	TRBJ2-4	TRBD2	TRBV4-1
CSGWAAGELFF	TGCAGCGGATGGGCGGCCGGGGAGCTGTTTTTT	once	TRBJ2-2	NA	TRBV29-1
CASSLRLAGAQTQYF	TGTGCCAGCAGTTTGAGACTAGCGGGAGCGCAGACCCAGTACTTC	NA	TRBJ2-5	TRBD2	TRBV28
CASSLEGSNTGELFF	TGCGCCAGCAGCTTGGAAGGCAGCAACACCGGGGAGCTGTTTTTT	NA	TRBJ2-2	NA	TRBV5-1
CASSWGGAGANVLTF	TGTGCCAGTAGCTGGGGCGGGGCTGGGGCCAACGTCCTGACTTTC	NA	TRBJ2-6	NA	TRBV19
CAISDSGNTQPQHF	TGTGCCATCAGTGATTCGGGAAATACTCAGCCCCAGCATTTT	few	TRBJ1-5	NA	TRBV10-3
CASSIGAGALRQPQHF	TGTGCCAGTAGTATAGGGGCAGGGGCTTTGCGTCAGCCCCAGCATTTT	NA	TRBJ1-5	NA	TRBV19
CASRREGETRRGYTF	TGTGCCAGCCGGCGCGAGGGGGAAACGCGACGAGGCTACACCTTC	few	TRBJ1-2	NA	TRBV28
CSPRRADRGSPTHEQYF	TGCAGCCCACGAAGAGCGGACAGGGGGTCTCCTACCCACGAGCAGTACTTC	NA	TRBJ2-7	TRBD1	TRBV29-1
CASSPLGFRQFF	TGTGCCAGCAGCCCCTTGGGGTTTCGGCAGTTCTTC	NA	TRBJ2-1	NA	TRBV5-6
CSVEPRLNTEAFF	TGCAGCGTTGAACCACGGCTGAACACTGAAGCTTTCTTT	NA	TRBJ1-1	NA	TRBV29-1
CASSSGQRAFF	TGTGCCAGCAGTTCAGGACAGAGGGCTTTCTTT	NA	TRBJ1-1	NA	TRBV28
CSVERQGGGEAFF	TGCAGCGTTGAAAGACAGGGCGGGGGGGAAGCTTTCTTT	NA	TRBJ1-1	TRBD1	TRBV29-1
CASSSTGVGEQFF	TGTGCCAGCAGTTCTACAGGGGTGGGGGAGCAGTTCTTC	NA	TRBJ2-1	TRBD1	TRBV28
CATGASGRAAQYF	TGTGCCACCGGAGCTAGCGGGAGGGCCGCGCAGTACTTC	NA	TRBJ2-7	TRBD2	TRBV15
CASSPGLANNEQFF	TGTGCCAGCAGCCCGGGACTAGCGAACAATGAGCAGTTCTTC	NA	TRBJ2-1	TRBD2	TRBV4-2
CASSRDRQETQYF	TGCGCCAGCAGTCGTGACAGACAAGAGACCCAGTACTTC	few	TRBJ2-5	NA	TRBV5-1
CASSALQGIQETQYF	TGTGCCAGCAGTGCATTACAGGGGATACAAGAGACCCAGTACTTC	NA	TRBJ2-5	TRBD1	TRBV2
CASSRTGATDTQYF	TGTGCCAGCAGCCGGACAGGGGCCACAGATACGCAGTATTTT	NA	TRBJ2-3	TRBD1	TRBV28
CASGRDGNYGYTF	TGTGCCAGCGGACGAGACGGAAACTATGGCTACACCTTC	NA	TRBJ1-2	NA	TRBV2
CAWRARVRGYTF	TGTGCCTGGCGAGCCAGGGTGCGTGGCTACACCTTC	NA	TRBJ1-2	NA	TRBV30